This T cell receptor (beta chain) was obtained from a study of Tregs in tolerant kidney transplant recipients. The study, taken as a whole, reports: Expanding Tregs on activated donor B cells appeared to best identify donor-specific TCRbeta clones.

Of note for this clone: Its antigen is not known.

Thawed PBMCs were rested overnight at 37°C with around 200 IU/ml IL-2 before regulatory T cell sorting. Germline V gene sequence: CDR1 SGHTS, CDR2 YDEGEE. The CDR3 has 14 amino acids. V dropped 4 bases and J dropped 5 bases, with 13 bases sitting between them. Here immunoSEQ multiplex PCR was the method, and the copy in TCRdb shows in-frame clones only, minus some. The sample lists roughly 17,000 clones, roughly four fifths occurring once. The sequence was obtained from a human donor in good health. This chain uses TRBV5-8 with TRBJ2-1; D perhaps matches TRBD2 (6 bases). What was sequenced was Tregs from blood. CDR3 in amino acids: CASSRRRGNNEQFF. The CDR3 DNA sequence: TGTGCCAGCAGCCGCCGGAGGGGAAACAATGAGCAGTTCTTC.